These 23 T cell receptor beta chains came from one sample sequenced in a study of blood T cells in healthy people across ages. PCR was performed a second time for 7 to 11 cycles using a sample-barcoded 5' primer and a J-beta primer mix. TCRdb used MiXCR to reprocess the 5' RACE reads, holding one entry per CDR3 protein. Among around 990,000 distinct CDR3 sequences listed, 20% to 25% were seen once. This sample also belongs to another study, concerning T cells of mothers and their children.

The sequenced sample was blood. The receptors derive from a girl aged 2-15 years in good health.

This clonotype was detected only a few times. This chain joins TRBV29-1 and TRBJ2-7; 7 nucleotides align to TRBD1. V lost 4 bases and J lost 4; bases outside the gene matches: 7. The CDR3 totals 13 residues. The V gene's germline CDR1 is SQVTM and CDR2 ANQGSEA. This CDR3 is CSVGETGPYEQYF. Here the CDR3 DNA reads TGCAGCGTTGGGGAGACAGGGCCTTACGAGCAGTACTTC.

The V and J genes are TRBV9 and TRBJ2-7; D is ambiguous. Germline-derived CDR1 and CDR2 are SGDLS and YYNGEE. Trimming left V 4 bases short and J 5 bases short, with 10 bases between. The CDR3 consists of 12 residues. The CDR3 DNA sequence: TGTGCCAGCAGCCCCAACGAAGACGAGCAGTACTTC. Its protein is CASSPNEDEQYF.

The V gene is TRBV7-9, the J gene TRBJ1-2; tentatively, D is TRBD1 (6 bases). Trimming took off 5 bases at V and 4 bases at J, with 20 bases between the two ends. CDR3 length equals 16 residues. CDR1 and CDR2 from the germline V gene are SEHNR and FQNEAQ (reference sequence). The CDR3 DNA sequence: TGTGCCAGCAGCCAGTTACACCTTGGACAGATCTATGGCTACACCTTC. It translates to CASSQLHLGQIYGYTF.

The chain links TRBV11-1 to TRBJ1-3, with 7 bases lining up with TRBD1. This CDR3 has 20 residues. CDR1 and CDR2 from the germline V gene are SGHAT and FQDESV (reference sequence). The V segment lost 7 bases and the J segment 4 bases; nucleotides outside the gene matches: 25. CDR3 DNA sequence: TGTGCCAGCACTTCCCCTCAAGCCGGGACAGCTCCTTTGGAAGGAAACACCATATATTTT. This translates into CASTSPQAGTAPLEGNTIYF.

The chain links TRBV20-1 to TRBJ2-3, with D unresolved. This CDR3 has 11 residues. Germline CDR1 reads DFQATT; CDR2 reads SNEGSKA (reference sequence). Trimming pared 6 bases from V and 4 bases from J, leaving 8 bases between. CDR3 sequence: CSATQADTQYF. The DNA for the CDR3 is TGCAGTGCCACTCAAGCAGATACGCAGTATTTT.

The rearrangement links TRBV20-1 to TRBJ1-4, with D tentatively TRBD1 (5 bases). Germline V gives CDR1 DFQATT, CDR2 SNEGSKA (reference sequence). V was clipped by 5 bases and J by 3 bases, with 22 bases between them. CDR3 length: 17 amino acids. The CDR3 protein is CSAHSIPRDSANEKLFF. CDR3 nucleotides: TGCAGTGCTCACTCTATCCCCAGGGATTCGGCTAATGAAAAACTGTTTTTT.

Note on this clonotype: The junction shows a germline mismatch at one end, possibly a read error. The CDR3 bases are TGCAGTGCAAGAGGACAGCAGTCCTACAATGAGCAGTTCTTC. It is translated as CSARGQQSYNEQFF. V usage is TRBV20-1 and J usage is TRBJ2-1, with a weak D call TRBD1 (6 bases). CDR1 is DFQATT and CDR2 is SNEGSKA in the germline V gene (reference sequence). This CDR3 has 14 residues.

The CDR3: CASSQDLASYEQYF. DNA for the CDR3: TGTGCCAGCAGCCAAGACCTAGCCTCCTACGAGCAGTACTTC. The V call is TRBV4-2, the J call TRBJ2-7; D possibly corresponds to TRBD2 (5 bases). Trimming left V 0 bases short and J 0 bases short, with 6 bases between. CDR3 length: 14 residues. The V gene's germline CDR1 is LGHNA and CDR2 YNFKEQ.

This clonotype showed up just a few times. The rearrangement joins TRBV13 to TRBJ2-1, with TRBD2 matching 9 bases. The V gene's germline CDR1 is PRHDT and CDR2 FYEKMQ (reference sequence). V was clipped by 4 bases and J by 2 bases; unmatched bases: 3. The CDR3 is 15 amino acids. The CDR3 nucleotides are TGTGCCAGCAGCTATAGCGGGAGTGCCTACAATGAGCAGTTCTTC. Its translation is CASSYSGSAYNEQFF.

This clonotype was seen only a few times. CDR3 in amino acids: CASSNPYGTQYF. The CDR3 DNA reads as TGTGCCAGCAGTAATCCGTATGGGACCCAGTACTTC. The chain couples TRBV12-3 or TRBV12-4 to TRBJ2-5; D remains unclear. V was cut by 5 bases and J by 7 bases, with 11 bases left in between. The CDR3 is 12 residues long.

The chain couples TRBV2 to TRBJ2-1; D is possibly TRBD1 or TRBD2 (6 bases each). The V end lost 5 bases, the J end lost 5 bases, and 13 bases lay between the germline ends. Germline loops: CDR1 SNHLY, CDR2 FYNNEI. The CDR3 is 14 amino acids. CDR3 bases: TGTGCCAGCAGTAACCCGGGGGCAAACAATGAGCAGTTCTTC. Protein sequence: CASSNPGANNEQFF.

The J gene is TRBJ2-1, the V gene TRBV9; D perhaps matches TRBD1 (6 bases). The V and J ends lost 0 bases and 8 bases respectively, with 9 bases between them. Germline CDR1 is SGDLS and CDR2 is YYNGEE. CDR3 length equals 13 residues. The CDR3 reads CASSVARTDEQFF. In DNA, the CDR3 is TGTGCCAGCAGCGTAGCTAGGACAGATGAGCAGTTCTTC.

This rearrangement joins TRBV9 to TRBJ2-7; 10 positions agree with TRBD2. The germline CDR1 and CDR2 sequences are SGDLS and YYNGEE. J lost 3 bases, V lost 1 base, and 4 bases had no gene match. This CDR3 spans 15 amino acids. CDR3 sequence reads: CASSVSSGGFYEQYF. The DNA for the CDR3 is TGTGCCAGCAGCGTATCTAGCGGGGGTTTCTACGAGCAGTACTTC.

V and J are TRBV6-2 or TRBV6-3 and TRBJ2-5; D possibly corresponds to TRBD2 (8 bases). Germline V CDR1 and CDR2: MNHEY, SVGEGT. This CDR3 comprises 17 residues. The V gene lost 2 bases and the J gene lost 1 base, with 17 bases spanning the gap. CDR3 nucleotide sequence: TGTGCCAGCAGTTACCCATATAGCGGGGACAGCCAAGAGACCCAGTACTTC. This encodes CASSYPYSGDSQETQYF.

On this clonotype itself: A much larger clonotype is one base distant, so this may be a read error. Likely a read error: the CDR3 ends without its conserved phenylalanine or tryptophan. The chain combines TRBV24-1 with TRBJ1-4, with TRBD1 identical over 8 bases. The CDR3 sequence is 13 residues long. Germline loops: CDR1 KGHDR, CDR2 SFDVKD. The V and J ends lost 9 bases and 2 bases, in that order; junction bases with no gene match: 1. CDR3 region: CATSGGTNEKLFI. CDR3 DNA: TGTGCCACCTCAGGGGGCACTAATGAAAAACTGTTTATT.

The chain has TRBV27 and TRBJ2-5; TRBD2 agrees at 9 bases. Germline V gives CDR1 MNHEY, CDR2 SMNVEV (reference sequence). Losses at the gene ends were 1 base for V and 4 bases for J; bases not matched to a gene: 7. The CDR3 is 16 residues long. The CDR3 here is CASSLLAAGGPETQYF. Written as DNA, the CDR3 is TGTGCCAGCAGTTTATTGGCGGCGGGAGGGCCAGAGACCCAGTACTTC.

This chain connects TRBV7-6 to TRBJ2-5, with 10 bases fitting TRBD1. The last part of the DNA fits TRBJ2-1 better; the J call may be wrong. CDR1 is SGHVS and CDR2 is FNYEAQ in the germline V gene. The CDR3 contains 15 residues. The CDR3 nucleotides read TGTGCCAGCAGCTCCGACAGGGGGCCAGGCAATGAGCAGTTCTTC. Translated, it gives CASSSDRGPGNEQFF.

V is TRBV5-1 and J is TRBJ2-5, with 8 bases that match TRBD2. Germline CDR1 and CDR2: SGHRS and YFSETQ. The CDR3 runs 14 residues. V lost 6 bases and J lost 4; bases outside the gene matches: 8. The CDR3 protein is CASNPMSGGETQYF. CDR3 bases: TGCGCCAGCAACCCTATGAGCGGGGGAGAGACCCAGTACTTC.

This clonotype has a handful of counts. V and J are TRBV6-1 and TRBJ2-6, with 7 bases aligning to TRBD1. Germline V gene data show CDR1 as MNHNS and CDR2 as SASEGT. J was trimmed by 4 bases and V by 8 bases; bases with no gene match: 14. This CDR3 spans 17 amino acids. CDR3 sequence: CASATQGTTGGANVLTF. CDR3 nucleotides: TGTGCCAGCGCAACACAGGGGACCACGGGAGGGGCCAACGTCCTGACTTTC.

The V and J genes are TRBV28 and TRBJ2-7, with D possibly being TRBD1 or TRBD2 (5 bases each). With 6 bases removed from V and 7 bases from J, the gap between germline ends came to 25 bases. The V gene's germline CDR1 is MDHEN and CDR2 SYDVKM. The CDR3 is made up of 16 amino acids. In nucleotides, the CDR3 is TGTGCCAGCAGCTTCGCTCGCTCCAGGAATTGGGGGGAGCAGTACTTC. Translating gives CASSFARSRNWGEQYF. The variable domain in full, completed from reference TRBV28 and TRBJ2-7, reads DVKVTQSSRYLVKRTGEKVFLECVQDMDHENMFWYRQDPGLGLRLIYFSYDVKMKEKGDIPEGYSVSREKKERFSLILESASTNQTSMYLCASSFARSRNWGEQYFGPGTRLTVT.

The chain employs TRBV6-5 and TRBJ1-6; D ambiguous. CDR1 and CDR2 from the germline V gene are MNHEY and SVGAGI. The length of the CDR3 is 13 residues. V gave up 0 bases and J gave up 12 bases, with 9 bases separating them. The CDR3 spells CASSYSMRGPLHF. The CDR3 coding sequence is TGTGCCAGCAGTTACTCGATGAGAGGACCCCTCCACTTT.

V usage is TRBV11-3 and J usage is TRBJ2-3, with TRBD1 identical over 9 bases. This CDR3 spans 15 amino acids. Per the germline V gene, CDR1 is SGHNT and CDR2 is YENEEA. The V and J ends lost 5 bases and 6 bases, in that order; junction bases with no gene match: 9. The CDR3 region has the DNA TGTGCCAGCAGCCTCCGGGACAGGGTATTGGATACGCAGTATTTT. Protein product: CASSLRDRVLDTQYF.

CDR3 protein: CASSEQGATEAFF. CDR3 DNA sequence: TGTGCCAGCAGTGAACAGGGGGCAACTGAAGCTTTCTTT. This chain uses TRBV12-3 or TRBV12-4 with TRBJ1-1, with 9 bases that match TRBD1. CDR3 length equals 13 residues. The J segment lost 5 bases and the V segment lost 5 bases, leaving 3 bases of the junction unmatched.